The clone carrying this T cell receptor (beta chain) was seen repeatedly, ten times or more. The antigen remains undetermined. CDR3 length: 11 amino acids. Germline V CDR1 and CDR2: SGHVT, SQSDAQ. V was cut by 5 bases and J by 5 bases, with 1 base left in between. TCRdb fed the reads into MiXCR, producing one record per CDR3 protein. The sample includes approximately 1,000,000 distinct CDR3 sequences, 31% of them seen just once. This entry is derived from a study of T cell repertoires in cytomegalovirus infection. Study summary: Recently described HLA-C-restricted plus well-studied HLA-B-restricted CMV epitopes were used. Public TCR beta signatures marked donors with CMV infection and the matching HLA.

The study, taken as a whole, reports: Carriers of CMV and the relevant HLA type were discriminated by public TCR beta frequency.

The chain couples TRBV7-4 to TRBJ1-6; D unclear. This sequence originates from a human donor in good health (CMV status not recorded). Some clones in this sample may be carry-over from other donors' samples. The sequenced sample was cultured CD8+ T cells from PBMCs, obtained from culture after CMV antigen stimulation. In DNA form, the CDR3 reads TGTGCCAGCAGCCATAATTCACCCCTCCACTTT. This codes for CASSHNSPLHF.